The clone carrying this T cell receptor beta chain has a handful of counts. Its specificity is unknown. The data belong to a study of beta chain features in type 1 diabetes. Overall study: Regarding age, gender and cell yields, patients proved similar to healthy donors. There were 107,917,701 sorted cells examined across all samples. Study-wide points: Unsettled here was the matter of whether HLA type influences TCRB rearrangement. People with Type 1 diabetes carried modestly yet significantly shorter TCRB CDR3s in all four CD4+ subsets. With patients and controls alike, PCR might favor shorter templates to an equal degree.

Every bit of the isolated RNA underwent reverse transcription, so sequencing read expressed TCRB transcripts. Profiled with immunoSEQ multiplex PCR; TCRdb holds only in-frame clones, not every one. The sample carries 240,000 or so clones, around 21% recorded once. The CDR3 length is 17 residues. Losses at the gene ends were 1 base for V and 8 bases for J; bases not matched to a gene: 12. CDR1 is SGHTA and CDR2 is FQGNSA in the germline V gene. This chain uses TRBV7-2 with TRBJ2-1; TRBD2 agrees at 9 bases. The origin of this receptor is a middle-aged woman with type 1 diabetes. Sequences were obtained from naive CD4+ T cells from blood. In DNA, the CDR3 is TGTGCCAGCAGCTTAGGGGTTAGCGGGAGTAAGGGCCATGAGCAGTTCTTC. Its protein product is CASSLGVSGSKGHEQFF.